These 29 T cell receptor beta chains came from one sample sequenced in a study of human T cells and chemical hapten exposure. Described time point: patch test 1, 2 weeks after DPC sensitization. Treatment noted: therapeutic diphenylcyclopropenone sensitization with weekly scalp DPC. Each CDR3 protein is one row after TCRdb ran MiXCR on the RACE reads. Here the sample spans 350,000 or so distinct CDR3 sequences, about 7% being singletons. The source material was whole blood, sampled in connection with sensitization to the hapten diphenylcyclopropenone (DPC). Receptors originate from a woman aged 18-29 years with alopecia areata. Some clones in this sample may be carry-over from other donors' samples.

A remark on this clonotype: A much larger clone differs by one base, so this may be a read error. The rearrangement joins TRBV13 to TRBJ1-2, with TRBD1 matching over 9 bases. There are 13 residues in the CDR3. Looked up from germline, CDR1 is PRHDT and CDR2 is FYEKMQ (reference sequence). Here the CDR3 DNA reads TGTGCCGGCAGCCCCGGACAGGGGAATGGCTACACCTTC. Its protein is CAGSPGQGNGYTF.

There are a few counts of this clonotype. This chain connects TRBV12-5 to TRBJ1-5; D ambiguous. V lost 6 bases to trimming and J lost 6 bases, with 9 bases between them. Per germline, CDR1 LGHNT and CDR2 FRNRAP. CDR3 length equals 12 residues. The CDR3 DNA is TGTGCTAGTGGGGGCGACATTCAGCCCCAGCATTTT. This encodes CASGGDIQPQHF.

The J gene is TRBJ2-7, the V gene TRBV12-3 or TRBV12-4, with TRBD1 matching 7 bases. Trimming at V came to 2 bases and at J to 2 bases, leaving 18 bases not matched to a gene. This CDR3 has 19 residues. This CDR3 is CASSLTPGTASPVPYEQYF. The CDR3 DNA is TGTGCCAGCAGTTTAACCCCAGGGACAGCCAGCCCGGTCCCCTACGAGCAGTACTTC.

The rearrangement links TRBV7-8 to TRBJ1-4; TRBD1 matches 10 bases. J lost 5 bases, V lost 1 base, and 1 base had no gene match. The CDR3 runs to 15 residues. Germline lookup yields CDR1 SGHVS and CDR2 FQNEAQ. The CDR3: CASSLEGQGNEKLFF. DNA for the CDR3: TGTGCCAGCAGCTTAGAGGGACAGGGGAATGAAAAACTGTTTTTT.

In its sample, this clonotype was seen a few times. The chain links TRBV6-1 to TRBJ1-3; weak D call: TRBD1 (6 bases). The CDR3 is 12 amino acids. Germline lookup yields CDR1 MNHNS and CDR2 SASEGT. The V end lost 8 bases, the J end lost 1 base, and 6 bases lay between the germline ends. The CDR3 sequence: CASGTSGNTIYF. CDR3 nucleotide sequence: TGTGCCAGCGGGACATCTGGAAACACCATATATTTT.

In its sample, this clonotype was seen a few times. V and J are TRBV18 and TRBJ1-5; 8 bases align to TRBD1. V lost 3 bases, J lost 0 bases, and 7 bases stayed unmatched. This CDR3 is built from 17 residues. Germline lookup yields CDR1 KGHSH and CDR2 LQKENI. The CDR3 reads CASSPGTGGHSNQPQHF. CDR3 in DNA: TGTGCCAGCTCACCCGGGACAGGAGGACATAGCAATCAGCCCCAGCATTTT.

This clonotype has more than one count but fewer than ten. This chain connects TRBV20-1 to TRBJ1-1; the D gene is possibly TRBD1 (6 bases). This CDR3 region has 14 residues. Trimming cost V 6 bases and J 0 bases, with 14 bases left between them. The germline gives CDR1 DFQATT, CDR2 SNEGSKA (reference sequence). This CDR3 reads CSARTGSMNTEAFF. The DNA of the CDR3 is TGCAGTGCCCGTACAGGGTCAATGAACACTGAAGCTTTCTTT.

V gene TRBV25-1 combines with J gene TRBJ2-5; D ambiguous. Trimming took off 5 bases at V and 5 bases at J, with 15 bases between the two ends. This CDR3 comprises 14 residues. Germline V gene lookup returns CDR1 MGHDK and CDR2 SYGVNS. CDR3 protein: CASSIKGRSETQYF. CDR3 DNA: TGTGCCAGCAGTATAAAGGGTCGGAGCGAGACCCAGTACTTC.

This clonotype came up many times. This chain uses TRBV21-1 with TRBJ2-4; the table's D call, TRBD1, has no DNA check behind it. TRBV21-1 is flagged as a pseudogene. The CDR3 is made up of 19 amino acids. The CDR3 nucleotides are TGTGCCAGCAGCAACGTAGTGGCAGGGGGACTACTAGCCAAAAACATTCAGTACTTC. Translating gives CASSNVVAGGLLAKNIQYF.

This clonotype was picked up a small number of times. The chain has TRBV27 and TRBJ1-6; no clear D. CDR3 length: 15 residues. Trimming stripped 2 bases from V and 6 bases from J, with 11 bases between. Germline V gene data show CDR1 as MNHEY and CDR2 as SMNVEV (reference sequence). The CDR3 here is CASSLTDGRNSPLHF. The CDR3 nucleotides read TGTGCCAGCAGTTTAACGGACGGTCGTAATTCACCCCTCCACTTT.

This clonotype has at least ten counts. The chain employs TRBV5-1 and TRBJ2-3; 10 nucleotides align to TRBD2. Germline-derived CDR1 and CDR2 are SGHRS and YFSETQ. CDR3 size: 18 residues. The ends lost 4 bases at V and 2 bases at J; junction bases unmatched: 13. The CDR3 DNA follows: TGCGCCAGCAGCCCGACGGGACTAGCGAATACATACACAGATACGCAGTATTTT. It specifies CASSPTGLANTYTDTQYF.

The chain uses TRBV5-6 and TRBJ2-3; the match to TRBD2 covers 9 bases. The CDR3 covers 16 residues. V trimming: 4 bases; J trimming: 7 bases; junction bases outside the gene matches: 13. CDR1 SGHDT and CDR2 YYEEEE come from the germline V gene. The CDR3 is CASSRPGGGARNTQYF. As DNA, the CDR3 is TGTGCCAGCAGCAGGCCGGGCGGGGGGGCCAGGAATACGCAGTATTTT.

This chain's CDR3 is CASSLGLGDYGYTF. The CDR3 DNA is TGTGCCAGCAGCCTTGGACTGGGGGACTATGGCTACACCTTC. This rearrangement joins TRBV11-2 to TRBJ1-2; TRBD1 might be the D (5 bases). This CDR3 region has 14 residues. V lost 5 bases, J lost 3 bases, and 13 bases lay in between. The V gene's germline CDR1 is SGHAT and CDR2 FQNNGV.

CDR3 loop: CASSYNTVGRDTEAFF. CDR3 nucleotide sequence: TGTGCCAGCAGTTATAATACGGTCGGGAGGGACACTGAAGCTTTCTTT. The chain is built from TRBV6-2 or TRBV6-3 and TRBJ1-1; D unresolved. The CDR3 spans 16 residues. Per germline, CDR1 MNHEY and CDR2 SVGEGT. Trimming took off 3 bases at V and 3 bases at J, with 17 bases between the two ends.

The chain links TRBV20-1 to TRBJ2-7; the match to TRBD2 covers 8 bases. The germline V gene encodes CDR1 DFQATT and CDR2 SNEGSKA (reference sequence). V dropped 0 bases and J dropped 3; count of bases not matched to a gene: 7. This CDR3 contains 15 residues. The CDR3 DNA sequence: TGCAGTGCTAGAGATAGTGCGGGGGGCGGCTACGAGCAGTACTTC. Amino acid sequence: CSARDSAGGGYEQYF.

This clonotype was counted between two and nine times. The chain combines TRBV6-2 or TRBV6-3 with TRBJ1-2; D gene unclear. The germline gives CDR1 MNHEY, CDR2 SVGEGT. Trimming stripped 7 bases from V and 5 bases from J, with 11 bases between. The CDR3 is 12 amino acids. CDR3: CASTPAGYGYTF. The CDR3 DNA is TGTGCCAGCACCCCGGCCGGATATGGCTACACCTTC.

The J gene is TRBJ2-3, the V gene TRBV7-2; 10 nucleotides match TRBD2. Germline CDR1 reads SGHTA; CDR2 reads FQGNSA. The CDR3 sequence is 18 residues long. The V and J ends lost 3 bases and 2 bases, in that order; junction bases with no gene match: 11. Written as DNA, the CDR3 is TGTGCCAGCAGCTTTAGATCGGTAACTAGCGGGGCCACAGATACGCAGTATTTT. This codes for CASSFRSVTSGATDTQYF.

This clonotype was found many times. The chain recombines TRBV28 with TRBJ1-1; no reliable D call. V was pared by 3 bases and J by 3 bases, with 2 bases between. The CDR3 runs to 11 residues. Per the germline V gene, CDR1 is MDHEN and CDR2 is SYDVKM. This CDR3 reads CASSFHTEAFF. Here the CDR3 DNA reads TGTGCCAGCAGTTTTCACACTGAAGCTTTCTTT.

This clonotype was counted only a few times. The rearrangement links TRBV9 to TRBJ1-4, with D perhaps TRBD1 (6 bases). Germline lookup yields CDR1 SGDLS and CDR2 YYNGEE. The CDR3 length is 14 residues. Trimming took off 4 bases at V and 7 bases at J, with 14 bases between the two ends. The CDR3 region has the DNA TGTGCCAGCAGCTCAGGACAGCTTACTGAAAAACTGTTTTTT. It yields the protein CASSSGQLTEKLFF. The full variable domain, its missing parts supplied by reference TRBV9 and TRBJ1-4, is DSGVTQTPKHLITATGQRVTLRCSPRSGDLSVYWYQQSLDQGLQFLIQYYNGEERAKGNILERFSAQQFPDLHSELNLSSLELGDSALYFCASSSGQLTEKLFFGSGTQLSVL.

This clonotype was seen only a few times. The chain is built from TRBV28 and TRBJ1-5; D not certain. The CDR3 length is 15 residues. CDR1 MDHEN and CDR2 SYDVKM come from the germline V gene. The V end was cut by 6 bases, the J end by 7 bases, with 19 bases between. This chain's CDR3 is CASSRPTSGIQPQHF. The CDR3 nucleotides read TGTGCCAGCAGCCGTCCGACGTCGGGGATACAGCCCCAGCATTTT.

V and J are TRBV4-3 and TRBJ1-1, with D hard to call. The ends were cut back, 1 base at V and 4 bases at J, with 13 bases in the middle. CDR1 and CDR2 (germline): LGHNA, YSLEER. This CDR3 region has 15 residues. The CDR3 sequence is CASSQADGEGTEAFF. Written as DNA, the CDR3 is TGCGCCAGCAGCCAAGCCGACGGGGAAGGCACTGAAGCTTTCTTT.

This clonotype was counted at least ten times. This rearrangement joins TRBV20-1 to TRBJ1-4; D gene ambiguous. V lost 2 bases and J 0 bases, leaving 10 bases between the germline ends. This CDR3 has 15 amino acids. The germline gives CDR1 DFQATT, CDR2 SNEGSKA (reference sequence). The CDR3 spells CSARLGRATNEKLFF. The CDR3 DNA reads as TGCAGTGCTAGATTGGGGAGGGCAACTAATGAAAAACTGTTTTTT.

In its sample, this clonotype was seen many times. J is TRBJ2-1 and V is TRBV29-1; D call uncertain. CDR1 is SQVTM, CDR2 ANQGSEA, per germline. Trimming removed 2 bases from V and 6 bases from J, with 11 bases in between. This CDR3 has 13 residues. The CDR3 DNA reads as TGCAGCGTTGAACCCCGCCTTACCAATGAGCAGTTCTTC. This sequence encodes CSVEPRLTNEQFF.

The CDR3 bases are TGCGCCAGCAGCCAAGTAAAGTCGCCAGGGGTCTACGAGCAGTACTTC. Its translation is CASSQVKSPGVYEQYF. The chain is built from TRBV4-3 and TRBJ2-7; D possibly corresponds to TRBD1 (6 bases). Trimming took 1 base from V and 3 from J, leaving 16 bases between them. The CDR3 covers 16 residues. CDR1 and CDR2 (germline): LGHNA, YSLEER.

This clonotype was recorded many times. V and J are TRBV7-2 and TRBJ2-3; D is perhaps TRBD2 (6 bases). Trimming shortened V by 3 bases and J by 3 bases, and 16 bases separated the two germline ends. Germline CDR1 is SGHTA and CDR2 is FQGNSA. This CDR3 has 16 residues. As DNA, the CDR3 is TGTGCCAGCAGCTTCGCATTGACTAGTGGGACAGATACGCAGTATTTT. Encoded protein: CASSFALTSGTDTQYF.

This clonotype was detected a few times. The CDR3 loop reads CASKRASTDTQYF. The CDR3 nucleotides are TGTGCCAGCAAGCGGGCCAGCACAGATACGCAGTATTTT. The rearrangement uses TRBV6-5 and TRBJ2-3; TRBD2 might be the D (6 bases). Trimming pared 7 bases from V and 0 bases from J, leaving 8 bases between. The CDR3 is made up of 13 amino acids. In germline, CDR1 is MNHEY, CDR2 SVGAGI.

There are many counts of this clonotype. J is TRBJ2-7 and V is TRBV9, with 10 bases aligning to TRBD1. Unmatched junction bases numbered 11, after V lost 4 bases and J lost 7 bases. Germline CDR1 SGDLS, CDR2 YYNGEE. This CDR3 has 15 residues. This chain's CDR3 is CASSRFTGTGDEQYF. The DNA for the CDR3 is TGTGCCAGCAGCCGATTTACCGGGACAGGGGATGAGCAGTACTTC.

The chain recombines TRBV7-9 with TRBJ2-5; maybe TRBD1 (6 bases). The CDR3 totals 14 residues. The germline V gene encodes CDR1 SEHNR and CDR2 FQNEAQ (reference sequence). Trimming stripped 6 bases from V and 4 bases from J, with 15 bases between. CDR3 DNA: TGTGCCAGCAGATACACCCAGGGGCGAGAGACCCAGTACTTC. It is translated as CASRYTQGRETQYF.

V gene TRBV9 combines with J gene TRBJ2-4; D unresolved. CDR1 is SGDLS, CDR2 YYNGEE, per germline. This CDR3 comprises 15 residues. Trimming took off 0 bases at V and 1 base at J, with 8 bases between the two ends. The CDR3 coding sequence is TGTGCCAGCAGCGTAGAGTGGGGTGCCAAAAACATTCAGTACTTC. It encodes CASSVEWGAKNIQYF.